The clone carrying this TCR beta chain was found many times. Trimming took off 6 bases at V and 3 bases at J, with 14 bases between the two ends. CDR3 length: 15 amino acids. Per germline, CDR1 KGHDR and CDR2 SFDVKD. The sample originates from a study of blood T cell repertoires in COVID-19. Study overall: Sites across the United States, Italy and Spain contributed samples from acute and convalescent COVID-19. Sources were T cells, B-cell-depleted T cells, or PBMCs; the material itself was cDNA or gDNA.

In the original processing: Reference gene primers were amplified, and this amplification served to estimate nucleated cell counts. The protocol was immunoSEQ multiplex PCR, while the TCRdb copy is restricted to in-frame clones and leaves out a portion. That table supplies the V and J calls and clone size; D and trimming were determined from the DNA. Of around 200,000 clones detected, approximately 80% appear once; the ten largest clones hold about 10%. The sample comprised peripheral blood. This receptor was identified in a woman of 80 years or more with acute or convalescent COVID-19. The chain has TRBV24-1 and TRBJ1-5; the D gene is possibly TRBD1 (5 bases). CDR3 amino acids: CATSLGGALNQPQHF. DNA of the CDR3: TGTGCCACCAGTCTTGGCGGGGCGCTCAATCAGCCCCAGCATTTT.